Detailed here is one T cell receptor beta chain. The data were obtained in a study of blood T cell repertoires in COVID-19. Looking at the study overall: Donors in the United States, Italy and Spain gave samples during acute or convalescent COVID-19.

Some clones are missing from TCRdb's copy, which holds only in-frame ones; the method was immunoSEQ multiplex PCR. The data show roughly 73,000 clones, roughly 82% seen once. The CDR3 has 15 residues. Trimming shortened V by 4 bases and J by 2 bases, and 16 bases separated the two germline ends. Germline V gene sequence: CDR1 SGDLS, CDR2 YYNGEE. The TCR sequence derives from a woman between 55 and 75 years old with acute or convalescent COVID-19. Source material: peripheral blood. The J gene is TRBJ2-7, the V gene TRBV9; D possibly matches TRBD1 or TRBD2 (7 bases each). Here the CDR3 DNA reads TGTGCCAGCAGCTTAGGGGGGGACAGCACCTACGAGCAGTACTTC. Translation: CASSLGGDSTYEQYF.